The subject of this entry is one T cell receptor (beta chain). Its cognate antigen is unknown. Assay: immunoSEQ multiplex PCR; the TCRdb copy retains only in-frame clones and omits some. The sample includes fewer than 130,000 clones, around 96% of them seen just once. This sample stems from a study of T cell responses to AZD1222 COVID-19 vaccine. The CDR3 length is 16 residues. CDR1 and CDR2 from the germline V gene are LGHDT and YNNKEL (reference sequence). Trimming removed 1 base from V and 6 bases from J, with 18 bases in between. Broader study findings: Reports indicate that nearly half of spike-specific TCRs are directed at unmutated variant regions.

Source: peripheral blood, taken on day 0 of AZD1222 vaccination. The rearrangement joins TRBV3-1 (or the pseudogene TRBV3-2) to TRBJ1-2, with TRBD1 as a possible D gene (6 bases). This TCR came from an adult in good health. The CDR3 sequence is CASSQGWDTRSDGYTF. The DNA for the CDR3 is TGTGCCAGCAGCCAAGGTTGGGACACTCGAAGTGATGGCTACACCTTC.